This T cell receptor (beta chain) came from a study of patients and donors after allogeneic stem cell transplantation. This clonotype came up a few times. One entry per CDR3 protein, called by TCRdb with MiXCR from the RT-PCR reads. The table has under 200,000 distinct CDR3 sequences, about 24% seen once. The CDR3 length is 12 residues. V lost 4 bases to trimming and J lost 3 bases, with 7 bases between them. Germline loops: CDR1 SGHRS, CDR2 YFSETQ. The material sequenced was blood, either unsorted or a sorted T cell fraction (not recorded which). This chain links TRBV5-1 with TRBJ1-1; perhaps TRBD1 as D (5 bases). This receptor was obtained from a human donor who was either an allogeneic HSCT recipient or a stem cell or donor lymphocyte infusion donor (not recorded which). It is not recorded whose cells these are; they may come from a transplant donor. The CDR3 DNA reads TGCGCCAGCAGCCGGGGGGACACTGAAGCTTTCTTT. This gives the protein CASSRGDTEAFF.